This T cell receptor beta chain is from a study of T-cell memory formation after mild COVID-19. CDR3 length: 14 amino acids. Deletions cut 2 bases from V and 2 bases from J, with 10 bases between. Germline V lookup: CDR1 MNHNS, CDR2 SASEGT. Each CDR3 protein is one row after TCRdb ran MiXCR on the 5' RACE reads. The sample comprises around 300,000 distinct CDR3 sequences, 8% to 9% of which are singletons, and approximately 23% rests with the top ten. This clonotype has just a few counts. No antigen is known for it. General study points: Day 15 to 85 contracting clones showed balanced CD4/CD8; later expanders leaned CD4+. Of the contracting clones, CD4+ ones lay mainly in CM and EM, and CD8+ ones in EMRA.

The chain joins TRBV6-1 to TRBJ2-7; the D gene is possibly TRBD1 (6 bases). The sequence was obtained from a man aged 18 to 30 who had mild COVID-19 (a few samples of this study predate the infection). Cell type and time point are not known. Sequenced sample: PBMCs or a T cell subset sorted from them (not recorded which). The DNA of the CDR3 is TGTGCCAGCAGTGAACCGGACAGAACCTACGAGCAGTACTTC. As protein: CASSEPDRTYEQYF.